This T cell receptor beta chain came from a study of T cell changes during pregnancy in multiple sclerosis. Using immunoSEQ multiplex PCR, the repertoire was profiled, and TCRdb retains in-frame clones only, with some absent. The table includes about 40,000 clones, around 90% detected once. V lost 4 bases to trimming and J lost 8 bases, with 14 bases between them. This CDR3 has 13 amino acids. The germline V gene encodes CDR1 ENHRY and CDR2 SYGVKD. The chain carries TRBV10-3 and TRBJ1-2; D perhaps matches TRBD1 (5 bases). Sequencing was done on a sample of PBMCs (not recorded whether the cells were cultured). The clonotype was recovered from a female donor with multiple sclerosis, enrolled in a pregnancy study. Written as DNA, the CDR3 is TGTGCCATCAGTGGAGTGACAGAGGCCGGCTACACCTTC. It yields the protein CAISGVTEAGYTF.